This TCR beta chain was observed in a study of blood T cell repertoires in COVID-19. Whole-study context: Italy, Spain and the United States were the sources of the convalescent and acute COVID-19 samples. T cells, B-cell-depleted T cells, or PBMCs supplied cDNA or gDNA.

This clone was counted once. This CDR3 has 13 residues. V was pared by 1 base and J by 3 bases, with 4 bases between. Data came from immunoSEQ multiplex PCR; TCRdb stores just in-frame clones and leaves some out. The sample shows 96,000 or so clones, approximately 90% of them seen only once. This TCR derives from a man aged 60 to 69 with acute or convalescent COVID-19. The rearrangement joins TRBV12-3 or TRBV12-4 to TRBJ2-1, with unresolved D. The sequenced material came from peripheral blood. The CDR3 sequence: CASSLGLYNEQFF. The CDR3 region has the DNA TGTGCCAGCAGTTTAGGACTCTACAATGAGCAGTTCTTC.